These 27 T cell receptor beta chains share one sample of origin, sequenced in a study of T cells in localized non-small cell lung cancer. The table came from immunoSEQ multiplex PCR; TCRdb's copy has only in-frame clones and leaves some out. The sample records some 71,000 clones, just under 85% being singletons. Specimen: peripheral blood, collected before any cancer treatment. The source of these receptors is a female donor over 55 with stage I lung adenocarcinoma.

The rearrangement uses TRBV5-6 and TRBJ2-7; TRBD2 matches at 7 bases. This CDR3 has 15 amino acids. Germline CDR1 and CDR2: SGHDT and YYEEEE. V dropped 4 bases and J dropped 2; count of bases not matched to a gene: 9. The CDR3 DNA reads TGTGCCAGCAGCCGAACCCCGGGGGGAACCTACGAGCAGTACTTC. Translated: CASSRTPGGTYEQYF.

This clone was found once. The CDR3 DNA sequence: TGTGCCTGGAGTTCCTCGAGGACTAGCGCATGGACAGATACGCAGTATTTT. As protein: CAWSSSRTSAWTDTQYF. The rearrangement links TRBV30 to TRBJ2-3, with TRBD2 matching over 9 bases. In germline, CDR1 is GTSNPN, CDR2 SVGIG (reference sequence). This CDR3 is 17 amino acids long. With V trimmed by 2 bases and J by 3 bases, 12 bases remained unmatched. Using reference TRBV30 and TRBJ2-3 for the parts outside the CDR3, the full variable domain is SQTIHQWPATLVQPVGSPLSLECTVEGTSNPNLYWYRQAAGRGLQLLFYSVGIGQISSEVPQNLSASRPQDRQFILSSKKLLLSDSGFYLCAWSSSRTSAWTDTQYFGPGTRLTVL.

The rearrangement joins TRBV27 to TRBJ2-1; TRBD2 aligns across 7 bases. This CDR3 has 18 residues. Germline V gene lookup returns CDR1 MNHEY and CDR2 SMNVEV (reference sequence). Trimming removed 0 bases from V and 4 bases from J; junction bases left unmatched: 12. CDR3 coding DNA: TGTGCCAGCAGTTTATCGGTGGCTAGCGGAGATCTTTACAATGAGCAGTTCTTC. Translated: CASSLSVASGDLYNEQFF.

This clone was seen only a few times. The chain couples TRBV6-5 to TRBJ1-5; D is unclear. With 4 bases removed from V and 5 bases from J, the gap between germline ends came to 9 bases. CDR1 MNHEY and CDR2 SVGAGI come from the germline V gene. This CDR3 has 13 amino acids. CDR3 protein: CASSSTAYQPQHF. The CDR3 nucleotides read TGTGCCAGCAGTTCCACAGCTTATCAGCCCCAGCATTTT.

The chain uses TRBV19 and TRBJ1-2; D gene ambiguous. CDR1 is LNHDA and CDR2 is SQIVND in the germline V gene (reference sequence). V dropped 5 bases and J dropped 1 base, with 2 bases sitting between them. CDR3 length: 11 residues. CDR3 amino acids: CASSLNYGYTF. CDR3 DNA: TGTGCCAGTAGTCTTAACTATGGCTACACCTTC.

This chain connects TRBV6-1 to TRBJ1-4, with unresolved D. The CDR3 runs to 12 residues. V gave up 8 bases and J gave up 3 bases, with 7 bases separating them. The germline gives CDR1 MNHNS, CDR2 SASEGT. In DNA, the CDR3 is TGTGCCAGCGGACTTTCTAATGAAAAACTGTTTTTT. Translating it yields CASGLSNEKLFF.

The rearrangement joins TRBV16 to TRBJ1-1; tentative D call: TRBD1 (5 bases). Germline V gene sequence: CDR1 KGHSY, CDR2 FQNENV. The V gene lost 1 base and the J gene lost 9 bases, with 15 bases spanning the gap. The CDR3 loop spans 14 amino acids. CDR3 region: CASSQFDSNPQAFF. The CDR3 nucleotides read TGTGCCAGCAGCCAATTTGACAGCAATCCTCAAGCTTTCTTT.

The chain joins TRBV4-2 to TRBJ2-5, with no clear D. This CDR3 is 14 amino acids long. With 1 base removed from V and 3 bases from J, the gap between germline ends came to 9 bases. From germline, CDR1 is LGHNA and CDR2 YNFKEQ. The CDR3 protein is CASSQGVREETQYF. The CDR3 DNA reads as TGTGCCAGCAGCCAAGGAGTGAGAGAAGAGACCCAGTACTTC.

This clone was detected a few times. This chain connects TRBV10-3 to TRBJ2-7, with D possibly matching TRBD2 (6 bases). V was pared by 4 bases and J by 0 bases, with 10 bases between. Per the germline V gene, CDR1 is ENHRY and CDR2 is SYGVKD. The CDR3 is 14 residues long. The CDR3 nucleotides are TGTGCCATCAGTGTTGGAGGGGTCTCCTACGAGCAGTACTTC. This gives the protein CAISVGGVSYEQYF.

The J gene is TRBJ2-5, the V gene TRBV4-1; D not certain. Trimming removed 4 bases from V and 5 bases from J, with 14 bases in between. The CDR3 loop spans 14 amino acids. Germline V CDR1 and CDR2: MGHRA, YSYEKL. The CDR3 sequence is CASSRQEVGETQYF. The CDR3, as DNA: TGCGCCAGCAGCCGTCAGGAAGTAGGGGAGACCCAGTACTTC.

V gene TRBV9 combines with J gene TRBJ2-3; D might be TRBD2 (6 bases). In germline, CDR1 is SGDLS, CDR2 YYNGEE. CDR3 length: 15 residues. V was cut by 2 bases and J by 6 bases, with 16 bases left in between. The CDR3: CASSVHGPRGDTQYF. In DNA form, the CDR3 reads TGTGCCAGCAGCGTCCACGGGCCTCGGGGGGATACGCAGTATTTT. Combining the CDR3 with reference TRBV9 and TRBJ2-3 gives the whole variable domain DSGVTQTPKHLITATGQRVTLRCSPRSGDLSVYWYQQSLDQGLQFLIQYYNGEERAKGNILERFSAQQFPDLHSELNLSSLELGDSALYFCASSVHGPRGDTQYFGPGTRLTVL.

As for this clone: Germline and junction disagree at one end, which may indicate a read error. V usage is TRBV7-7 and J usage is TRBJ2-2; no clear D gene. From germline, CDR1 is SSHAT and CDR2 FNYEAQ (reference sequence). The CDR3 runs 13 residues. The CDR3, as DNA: TGTGCTAGCACCCCCCAGCCTACCGGGGAGCTGTTTTTT. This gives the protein CASTPQPTGELFF.

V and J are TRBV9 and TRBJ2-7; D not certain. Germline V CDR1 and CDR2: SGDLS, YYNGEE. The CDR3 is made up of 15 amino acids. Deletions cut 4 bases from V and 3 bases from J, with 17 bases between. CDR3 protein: CASSPRRARDYEQYF. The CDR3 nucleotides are TGTGCCAGCAGCCCCAGAAGGGCTCGTGACTACGAGCAGTACTTC.

The CDR3 sequence: CASRAGTGTTTNEKLFF. The CDR3 bases are TGTGCCAGCAGAGCCGGGACAGGGACTACTACTAATGAAAAACTGTTTTTT. This chain joins TRBV5-8 and TRBJ1-4, with 9 positions matching TRBD1. Trimming at V came to 5 bases and at J to 2 bases, leaving 10 bases not matched to a gene. Per germline, CDR1 SGHTS and CDR2 YDEGEE. The CDR3 is 17 residues long.

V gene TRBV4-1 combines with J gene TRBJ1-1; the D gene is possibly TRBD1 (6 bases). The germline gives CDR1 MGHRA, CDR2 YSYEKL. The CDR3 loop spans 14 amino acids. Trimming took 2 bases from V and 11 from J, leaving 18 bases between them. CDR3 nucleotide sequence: TGCGCCAGCAGCCAAAACACAGGGTCGGGTACGGCTTTCTTT. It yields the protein CASSQNTGSGTAFF.

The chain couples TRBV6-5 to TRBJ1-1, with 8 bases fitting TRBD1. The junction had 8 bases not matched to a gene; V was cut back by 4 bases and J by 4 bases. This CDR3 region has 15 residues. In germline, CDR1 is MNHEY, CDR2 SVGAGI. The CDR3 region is CASSSRGQGSTEAFF. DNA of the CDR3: TGTGCCAGCAGTTCCCGTGGACAGGGAAGCACTGAAGCTTTCTTT.

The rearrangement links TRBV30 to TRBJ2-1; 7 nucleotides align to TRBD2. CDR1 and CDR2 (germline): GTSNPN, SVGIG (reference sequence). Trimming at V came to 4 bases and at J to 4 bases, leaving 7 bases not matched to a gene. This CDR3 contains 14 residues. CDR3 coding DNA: TGTGCCTGGAACCGGGGGACTATTTACAATGAGCAGTTCTTC. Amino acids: CAWNRGTIYNEQFF.

In nucleotides, the CDR3 is TGTGCCAGCAGCTTGCAGTATCCGAACAATGAGCAGTTCTTC. It codes for CASSLQYPNNEQFF. This chain joins TRBV5-6 and TRBJ2-1, with D unclear. V gave up 1 base and J gave up 5 bases, with 10 bases separating them. Germline CDR1 is SGHDT and CDR2 is YYEEEE. The CDR3 runs to 14 residues.

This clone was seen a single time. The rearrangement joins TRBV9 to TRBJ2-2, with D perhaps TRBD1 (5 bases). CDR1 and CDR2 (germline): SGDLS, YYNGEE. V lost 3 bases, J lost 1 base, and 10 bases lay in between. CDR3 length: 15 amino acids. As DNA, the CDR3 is TGTGCCAGCAGCGACTTAAGGGGGAACACCGGGGAGCTGTTTTTT. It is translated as CASSDLRGNTGELFF.

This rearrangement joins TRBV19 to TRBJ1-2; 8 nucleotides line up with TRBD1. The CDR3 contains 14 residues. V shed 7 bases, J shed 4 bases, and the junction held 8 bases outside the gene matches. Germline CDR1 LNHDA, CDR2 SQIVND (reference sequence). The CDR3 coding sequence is TGTGCCAGTATCCCGACAGGGGAGGTCTATGGCTACACCTTC. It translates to CASIPTGEVYGYTF.

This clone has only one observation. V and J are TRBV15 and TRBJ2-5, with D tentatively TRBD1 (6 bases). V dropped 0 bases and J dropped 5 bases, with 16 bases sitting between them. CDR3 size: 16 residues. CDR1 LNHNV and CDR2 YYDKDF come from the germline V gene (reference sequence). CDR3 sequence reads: CATSRDGGLGGETQYF. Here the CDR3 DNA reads TGTGCCACCAGCAGAGATGGGGGCCTAGGAGGCGAGACCCAGTACTTC.

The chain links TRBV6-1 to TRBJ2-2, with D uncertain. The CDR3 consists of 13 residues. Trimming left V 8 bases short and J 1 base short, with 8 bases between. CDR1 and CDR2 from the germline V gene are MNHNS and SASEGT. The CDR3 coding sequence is TGTGCCAGCCATCGTCTGAACACCGGGGAGCTGTTTTTT. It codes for CASHRLNTGELFF.

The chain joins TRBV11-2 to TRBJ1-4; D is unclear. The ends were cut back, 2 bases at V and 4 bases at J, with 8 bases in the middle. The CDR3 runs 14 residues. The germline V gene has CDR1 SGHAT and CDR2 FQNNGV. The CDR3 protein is CASSLQVVNEKLFF. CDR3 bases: TGTGCCAGCAGCTTACAGGTGGTTAATGAAAAACTGTTTTTT.

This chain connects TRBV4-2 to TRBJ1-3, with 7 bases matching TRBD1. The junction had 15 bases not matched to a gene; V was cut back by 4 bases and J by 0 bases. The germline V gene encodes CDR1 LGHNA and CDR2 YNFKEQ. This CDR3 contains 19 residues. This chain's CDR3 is CASSLRQGFFSTSGNTIYF. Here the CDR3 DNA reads TGTGCCAGCAGCCTCCGACAGGGATTCTTCTCCACCTCTGGAAACACCATATATTTT.

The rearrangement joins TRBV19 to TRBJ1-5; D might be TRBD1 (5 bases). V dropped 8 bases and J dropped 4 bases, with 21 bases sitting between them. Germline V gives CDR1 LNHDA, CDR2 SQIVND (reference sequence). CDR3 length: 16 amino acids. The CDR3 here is CASGGPPTTDNQPQHF. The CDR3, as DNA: TGTGCCAGTGGAGGGCCACCGACGACAGATAATCAGCCCCAGCATTTT.

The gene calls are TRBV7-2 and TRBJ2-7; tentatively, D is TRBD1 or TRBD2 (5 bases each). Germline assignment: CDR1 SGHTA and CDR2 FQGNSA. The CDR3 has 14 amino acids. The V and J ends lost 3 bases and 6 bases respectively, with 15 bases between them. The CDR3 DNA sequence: TGTGCCAGCAGCTTGGGGGTCAGTAATGGCGAGCAGTACTTC. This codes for CASSLGVSNGEQYF. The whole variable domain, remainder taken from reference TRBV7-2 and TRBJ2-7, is GAGVSQSPSNKVTEKGKDVELRCDPISGHTALYWYRQSLGQGLEFLIYFQGNSAPDKSGLPSDRFSAERTGGSVSTLTIQRTQQEDSAVYLCASSLGVSNGEQYFGPGTRLTVT.

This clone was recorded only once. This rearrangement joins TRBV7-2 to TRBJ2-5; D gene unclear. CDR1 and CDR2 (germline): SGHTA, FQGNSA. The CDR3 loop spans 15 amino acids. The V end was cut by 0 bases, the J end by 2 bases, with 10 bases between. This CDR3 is CASSLAGNSQETQYF. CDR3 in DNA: TGTGCCAGCAGCTTAGCGGGGAATTCGCAAGAGACCCAGTACTTC. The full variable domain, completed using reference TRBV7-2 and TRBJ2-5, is GAGVSQSPSNKVTEKGKDVELRCDPISGHTALYWYRQSLGQGLEFLIYFQGNSAPDKSGLPSDRFSAERTGGSVSTLTIQRTQQEDSAVYLCASSLAGNSQETQYFGPGTRLLVL.